Shown below are 20 T cell receptor beta chains from a single sample sequenced in a study of blood T cell repertoires in COVID-19. Produced via immunoSEQ multiplex PCR; TCRdb's table is partial and in-frame only. The sample yields about 73,000 clones, 65% to 85% seen once. The specimen was peripheral blood. These receptors were collected from a human donor in a cohort sampled during active COVID-19.

This clone was observed a single time. The chain joins TRBV6-6 to TRBJ2-7; 10 bases are shared with TRBD1. This CDR3 has 16 residues. The V gene's germline CDR1 is MNHNY and CDR2 SVGAGI (reference sequence). With 8 bases clipped from V and 1 base from J, the junction kept 11 bases outside the gene matches. In DNA, the CDR3 is TGTGCCAGCTGGGACAGGGGAATTGGTAAATCCTACGAGCAGTACTTC. Residues: CASWDRGIGKSYEQYF.

This clone appeared once. The chain employs TRBV5-5 and TRBJ1-6; the D is unclear. V lost 4 bases and J 5 bases, leaving 7 bases between the germline ends. The CDR3 sequence is 13 residues long. Germline CDR1 reads SGHKS; CDR2 reads YYEKEE (reference sequence). CDR3 amino acids: CASSPTNNSPLHF. The CDR3 nucleotides read TGTGCCAGCAGCCCGACAAATAATTCACCCCTCCACTTT.

The chain is built from TRBV28 and TRBJ2-1; TRBD2 agrees at 7 bases. There are 16 residues in the CDR3. The J segment lost 5 bases and the V segment lost 2 bases, leaving 9 bases of the junction unmatched. Germline assignment: CDR1 MDHEN and CDR2 SYDVKM. CDR3 sequence (DNA): TGTGCCAGCAGTTTACTGGCGGGGGAATCCCACAATGAGCAGTTCTTC. It codes for CASSLLAGESHNEQFF.

The chain carries TRBV5-6 and TRBJ2-3; D is undetermined. Germline values: CDR1 SGHDT, CDR2 YYEEEE. Trimming removed 0 bases at V and 2 bases at J, with 7 bases between. The CDR3 covers 14 residues. In DNA form, the CDR3 reads TGTGCCAGCAGCTTGGGGCAGATCACAGATACGCAGTATTTT. Translating gives CASSLGQITDTQYF.

This clone was recorded only once. This chain links TRBV15 with TRBJ1-1; maybe TRBD1 (5 bases). The V end lost 2 bases, the J end lost 3 bases, and 13 bases lay between the germline ends. CDR1 LNHNV and CDR2 YYDKDF come from the germline V gene (reference sequence). The CDR3 length is 15 residues. This CDR3 reads CATSRQGGGYTEAFF. As DNA, the CDR3 is TGTGCCACCAGCAGACAGGGCGGTGGGTACACTGAAGCTTTCTTT.

The chain carries TRBV3-1 (or the pseudogene TRBV3-2) and TRBJ2-5; 11 nucleotides line up with TRBD1. The ends lost 4 bases at V and 4 bases at J; junction bases unmatched: 8. This CDR3 has 16 amino acids. CDR1 is LGHDT, CDR2 YNNKEL, per germline (reference sequence). The CDR3 DNA reads TGTGCCAGCAGCCCGTTGGACAGGGGGCGCTTAGAGACCCAGTACTTC. As protein: CASSPLDRGRLETQYF.

V is TRBV6-5 and J is TRBJ2-5, with 7 bases fitting TRBD1. This CDR3 region has 15 residues. Germline V lookup: CDR1 MNHEY, CDR2 SVGAGI. The V segment lost 6 bases and the J segment 0 bases; nucleotides outside the gene matches: 7. In DNA form, the CDR3 reads TGTGCCAGCAGAACCTACAGGGGATACCAAGAGACCCAGTACTTC. Translation gives CASRTYRGYQETQYF.

This clone was recorded a few times. The chain combines TRBV2 with TRBJ2-2; D may be TRBD1 (6 bases). V lost 11 bases and J lost 0, with 16 bases in between. Germline CDR1 SNHLY, CDR2 FYNNEI. The CDR3 loop spans 15 amino acids. Here the CDR3 reads CASLSGTSNTGELFF. The CDR3 DNA reads as TGTGCCTCCCTTTCTGGGACATCGAACACCGGGGAGCTGTTTTTT.

V usage is TRBV5-1 and J usage is TRBJ1-3; tentatively, D is TRBD1 (6 bases). The CDR3 spans 16 residues. V lost 2 bases and J 0 bases, leaving 12 bases between the germline ends. Germline CDR1 SGHRS, CDR2 YFSETQ. CDR3 sequence (DNA): TGCGCCAGCAGCTTATCGACAGGACCCTCTGGAAACACCATATATTTT. Protein: CASSLSTGPSGNTIYF. The variable domain in full, with the rest retrieved from reference TRBV5-1 and TRBJ1-3, is KAGVTQTPRYLIKTRGQQVTLSCSPISGHRSVSWYQQTPGQGLQFLFEYFSETQRNKGNFPGRFSGRQFSNSRSEMNVSTLELGDSALYLCASSLSTGPSGNTIYFGEGSWLTVV.

The CDR3 DNA reads TGTGCCAGCAGCCAAGGATGGACAGGGTCAGGCGACCGCTCCTACGAGCAGTACTTC. The encoded protein is CASSQGWTGSGDRSYEQYF. V is TRBV3-1 (or the pseudogene TRBV3-2) and J is TRBJ2-7; TRBD1 matches 8 bases. The CDR3 totals 19 residues. The germline V gene has CDR1 LGHDT and CDR2 YNNKEL (reference sequence). With 1 base clipped from V and 0 bases from J, the junction kept 14 bases outside the gene matches.

The chain couples TRBV4-3 to TRBJ2-1, with 9 bases aligning to TRBD2. Germline lookup yields CDR1 LGHNA and CDR2 YSLEER. With V trimmed by 2 bases and J by 8 bases, 10 bases remained unmatched. The CDR3 length is 16 residues. The CDR3 reads CASSQFLSGGYDEQFF. CDR3 DNA sequence: TGCGCCAGCAGCCAATTCCTTAGCGGGGGTTACGATGAGCAGTTCTTC.

The rearrangement links TRBV2 to TRBJ1-6; 7 bases match TRBD1. The CDR3 extends over 14 amino acids. Germline V gives CDR1 SNHLY, CDR2 FYNNEI. The junction had 7 bases not matched to a gene; V was cut back by 5 bases and J by 9 bases. CDR3 DNA sequence: TGTGCCAGCAGTCTGGGACAGCCGGGTTCACCCCTCCACTTT. The encoded protein is CASSLGQPGSPLHF.

The rearrangement links TRBV7-9 to TRBJ1-2, with unresolved D. With 2 bases removed from V and 2 bases from J, the gap between germline ends came to 6 bases. From germline, CDR1 is SEHNR and CDR2 FQNEAQ (reference sequence). This CDR3 is built from 13 residues. The CDR3 loop reads CASSLRGNYGYTF. CDR3 sequence (DNA): TGTGCCAGCAGCTTACGAGGGAACTATGGCTACACCTTC.

This chain connects TRBV9 to TRBJ2-2; 9 bases line up with TRBD1. This CDR3 is built from 19 residues. V shed 2 bases, J shed 3 bases, and the junction held 14 bases outside the gene matches. Germline assignment: CDR1 SGDLS and CDR2 YYNGEE. The CDR3 DNA reads as TGTGCCAGCAGCGTCCCTTATAATCCGGGACAGGGAGACACCGGGGAGCTGTTTTTT. Amino acids: CASSVPYNPGQGDTGELFF.

This sequence joins TRBV28 and TRBJ1-4, with D possibly matching TRBD1 (6 bases). This CDR3 spans 16 amino acids. Germline CDR1 MDHEN, CDR2 SYDVKM. V lost 4 bases and J 0 bases, leaving 12 bases between the germline ends. DNA for the CDR3: TGTGCCAGCAGTTACCGGGACATTGCAACTAATGAAAAACTGTTTTTT. This codes for CASSYRDIATNEKLFF.

The chain carries TRBV4-2 and TRBJ2-7; the match to TRBD1 covers 9 bases. The germline V gene has CDR1 LGHNA and CDR2 YNFKEQ. Trimming cost V 0 bases and J 6 bases; bases outside gene matches: 3. The CDR3 spans 14 residues. In DNA form, the CDR3 reads TGTGCCAGCAGCCAAGAACAGGGGGCCGGCGAGCAGTACTTC. It codes for CASSQEQGAGEQYF.

The chain couples TRBV6-5 to TRBJ2-7, with D possibly being TRBD2 (5 bases). Trimming removed 10 bases from V and 6 bases from J, with 16 bases in between. The germline CDR1 and CDR2 sequences are MNHEY and SVGAGI. The CDR3 totals 12 residues. The CDR3 loop is CATYPAAGEQYF. The CDR3 nucleotides read TGTGCCACCTACCCCGCGGCGGGCGAGCAGTACTTC.

The rearrangement links TRBV19 to TRBJ1-6; D gene unclear. The ends were cut back, 10 bases at V and 4 bases at J, with 8 bases in the middle. Per the germline V gene, CDR1 is LNHDA and CDR2 is SQIVND (reference sequence). The CDR3 has 12 amino acids. The CDR3 sequence is CATTDYNSPLHF. The CDR3, as DNA: TGTGCCACCACAGATTATAATTCACCCCTCCACTTT.

This clone was observed once. The V call is TRBV7-9, the J call TRBJ2-3; the match to TRBD2 covers 11 bases. The CDR3 totals 15 residues. Germline V CDR1 and CDR2: SEHNR, FQNEAQ (reference sequence). J lost 6 bases, V lost 11 bases, and 13 bases had no gene match. The CDR3 DNA sequence: TGTGCCTCCCAAGGACTAGCGGGTGTCCTGGATACGCAGTATTTT. Protein sequence: CASQGLAGVLDTQYF.

The rearrangement joins TRBV10-3 to TRBJ2-3, with a tentative D call TRBD1 (6 bases). This CDR3 contains 16 residues. The germline gives CDR1 ENHRY, CDR2 SYGVKD. V lost 4 bases to trimming and J lost 3 bases, with 17 bases between them. DNA of the CDR3: TGTGCCATCAGTGCTGAGGGCTGGGGGCGAACAGATACGCAGTATTTT. Its protein product is CAISAEGWGRTDTQYF.